The clone carrying this T cell receptor (beta chain) was counted a single time. Measured with immunoSEQ multiplex PCR; TCRdb has only the in-frame clones, and not every one. The sample holds about 190,000 clones, about 89% seen once. These data come from a study of blood T cell repertoires in COVID-19. For the study at large: COVID-19 samples collected from the United States, Italy and Spain covered acute and convalescent phases. Sources were T cells, B-cell-depleted T cells, or PBMCs; the material itself was cDNA or gDNA.

Trimming took 7 bases from V and 1 from J, leaving 13 bases between them. This CDR3 has 14 residues. CDR1 is MNHEY, CDR2 SVGAGI, per germline. This TCR was recovered from a man in his forties with acute or convalescent COVID-19. Input material: peripheral blood. This chain connects TRBV6-5 to TRBJ2-5; D perhaps matches TRBD2 (5 bases). CDR3 loop: CASTGTRGQETQYF. The CDR3 DNA reads TGTGCCAGCACGGGCACACGGGGCCAAGAGACCCAGTACTTC.